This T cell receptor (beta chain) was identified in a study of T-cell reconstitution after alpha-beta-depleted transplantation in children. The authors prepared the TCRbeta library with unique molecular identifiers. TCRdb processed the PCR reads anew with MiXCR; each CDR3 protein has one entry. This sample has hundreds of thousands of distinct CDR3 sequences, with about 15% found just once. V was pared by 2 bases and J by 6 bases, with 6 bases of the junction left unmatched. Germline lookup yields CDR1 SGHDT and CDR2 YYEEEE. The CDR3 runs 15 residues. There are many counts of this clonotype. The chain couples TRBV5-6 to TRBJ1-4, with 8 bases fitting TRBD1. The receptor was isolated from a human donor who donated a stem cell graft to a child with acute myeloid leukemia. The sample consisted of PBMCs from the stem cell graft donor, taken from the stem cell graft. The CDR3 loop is CASSFLVGQDEKLFF. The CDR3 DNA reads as TGTGCCAGCAGCTTCCTCGTGGGACAGGATGAAAAACTGTTTTTT. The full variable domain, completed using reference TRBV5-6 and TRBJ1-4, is DAGVTQSPTHLIKTRGQQVTLRCSPKSGHDTVSWYQQALGQGPQFIFQYYEEEERQRGNFPDRFSGHQFPNYSSELNVNALLLGDSALYLCASSFLVGQDEKLFFGSGTQLSVL.